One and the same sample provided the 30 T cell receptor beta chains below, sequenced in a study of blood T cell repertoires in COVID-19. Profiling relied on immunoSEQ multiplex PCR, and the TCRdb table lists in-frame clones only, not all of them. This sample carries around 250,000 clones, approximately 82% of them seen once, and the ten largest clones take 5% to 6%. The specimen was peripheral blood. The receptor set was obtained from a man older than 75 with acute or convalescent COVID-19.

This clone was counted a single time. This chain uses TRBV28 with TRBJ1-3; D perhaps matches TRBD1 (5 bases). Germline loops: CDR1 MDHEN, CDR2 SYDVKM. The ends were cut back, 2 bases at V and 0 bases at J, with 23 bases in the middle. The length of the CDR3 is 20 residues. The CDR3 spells CASSLPRGFRQTSSGNTIYF. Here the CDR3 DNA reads TGTGCCAGCAGTTTACCCCGGGGGTTCCGACAGACTAGCTCTGGAAACACCATATATTTT.

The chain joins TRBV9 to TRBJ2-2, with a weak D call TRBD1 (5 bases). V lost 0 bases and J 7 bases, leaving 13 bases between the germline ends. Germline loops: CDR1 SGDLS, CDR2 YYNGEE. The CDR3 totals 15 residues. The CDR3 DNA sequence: TGTGCCAGCAGCGTAGCAGGGTGGCCGGACGGGGAGCTGTTTTTT. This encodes CASSVAGWPDGELFF.

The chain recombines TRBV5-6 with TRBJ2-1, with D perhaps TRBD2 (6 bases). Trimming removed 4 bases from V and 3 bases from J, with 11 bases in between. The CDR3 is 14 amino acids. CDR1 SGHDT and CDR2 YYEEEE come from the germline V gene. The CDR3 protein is CASSRRGGYNEQFF. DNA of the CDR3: TGTGCCAGCAGCCGGAGGGGTGGCTACAATGAGCAGTTCTTC.

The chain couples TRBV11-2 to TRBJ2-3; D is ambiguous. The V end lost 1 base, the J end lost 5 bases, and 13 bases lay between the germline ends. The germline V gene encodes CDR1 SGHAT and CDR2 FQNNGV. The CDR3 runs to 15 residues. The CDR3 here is CASSLGSVGGDTQYF. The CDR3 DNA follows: TGTGCCAGCAGCTTAGGATCTGTCGGCGGAGATACGCAGTATTTT.

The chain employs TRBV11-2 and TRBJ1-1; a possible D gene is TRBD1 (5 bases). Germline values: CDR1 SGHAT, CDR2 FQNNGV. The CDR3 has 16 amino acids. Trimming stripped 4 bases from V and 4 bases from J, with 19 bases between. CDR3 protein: CASSSGFGGGVTEAFF. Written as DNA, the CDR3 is TGTGCCAGCAGCTCCGGTTTTGGCGGGGGAGTCACTGAAGCTTTCTTT.

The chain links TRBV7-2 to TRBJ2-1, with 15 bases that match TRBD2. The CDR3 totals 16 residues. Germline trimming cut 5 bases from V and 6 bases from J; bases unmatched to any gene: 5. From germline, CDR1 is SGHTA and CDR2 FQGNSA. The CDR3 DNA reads TGTGCCAGCAGCCTAAGGACTAGCGGGGGGGGCAATGAGCAGTTCTTC. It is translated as CASSLRTSGGGNEQFF.

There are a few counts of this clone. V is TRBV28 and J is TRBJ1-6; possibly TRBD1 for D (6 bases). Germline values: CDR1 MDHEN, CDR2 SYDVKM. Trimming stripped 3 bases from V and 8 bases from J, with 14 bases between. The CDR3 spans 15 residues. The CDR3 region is CASSFSQGLYSPLHF. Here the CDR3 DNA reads TGTGCCAGCAGTTTCTCCCAGGGGCTATATTCACCCCTCCACTTT.

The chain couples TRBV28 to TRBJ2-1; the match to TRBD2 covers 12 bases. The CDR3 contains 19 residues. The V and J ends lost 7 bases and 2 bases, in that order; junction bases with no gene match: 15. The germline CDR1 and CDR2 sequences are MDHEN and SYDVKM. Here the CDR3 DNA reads TGTGCCAGCATAGGCGGGACTAGCGGGTCACATCCAACCTACAATGAGCAGTTCTTC. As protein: CASIGGTSGSHPTYNEQFF. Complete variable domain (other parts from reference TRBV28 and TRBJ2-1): DVKVTQSSRYLVKRTGEKVFLECVQDMDHENMFWYRQDPGLGLRLIYFSYDVKMKEKGDIPEGYSVSREKKERFSLILESASTNQTSMYLCASIGGTSGSHPTYNEQFFGPGTRLTVL.

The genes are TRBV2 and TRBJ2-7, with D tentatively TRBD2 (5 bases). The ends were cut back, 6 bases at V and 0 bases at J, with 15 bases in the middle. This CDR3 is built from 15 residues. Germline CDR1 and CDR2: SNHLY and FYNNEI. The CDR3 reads CASRWGSASSYEQYF. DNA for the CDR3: TGTGCCAGCAGATGGGGTAGCGCGAGCTCCTACGAGCAGTACTTC.

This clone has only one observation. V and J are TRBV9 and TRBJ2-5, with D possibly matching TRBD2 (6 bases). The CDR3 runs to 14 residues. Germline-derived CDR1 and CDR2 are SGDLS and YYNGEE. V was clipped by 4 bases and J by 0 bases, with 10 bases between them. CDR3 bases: TGTGCCAGCAGCTCGGGGGACCACCAAGAGACCCAGTACTTC. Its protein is CASSSGDHQETQYF.

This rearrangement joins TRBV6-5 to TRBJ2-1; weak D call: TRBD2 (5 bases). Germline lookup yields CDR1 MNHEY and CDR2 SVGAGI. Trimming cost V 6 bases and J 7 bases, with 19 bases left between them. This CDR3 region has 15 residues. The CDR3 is CASRAERAGINEQFF. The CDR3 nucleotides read TGTGCCAGCAGGGCGGAGAGGGCGGGTATAAATGAGCAGTTCTTC.

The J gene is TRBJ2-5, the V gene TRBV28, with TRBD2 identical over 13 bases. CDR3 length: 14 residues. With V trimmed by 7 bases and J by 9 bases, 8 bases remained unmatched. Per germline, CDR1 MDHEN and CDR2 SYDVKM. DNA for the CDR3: TGTGCCAGCAAAGAGACTAGCGGGAGGCGGGCCCAGTACTTC. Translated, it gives CASKETSGRRAQYF.

The CDR3, as DNA: TGCGCCAGCAGCTTGGCCGCTAGCGGGACCCCAGATACGCAGTATTTT. The encoded protein is CASSLAASGTPDTQYF. This sequence joins TRBV5-1 and TRBJ2-3; 9 bases match TRBD2. The CDR3 consists of 16 residues. Germline CDR1 is SGHRS and CDR2 is YFSETQ. V lost 0 bases and J lost 4; bases outside the gene matches: 6.

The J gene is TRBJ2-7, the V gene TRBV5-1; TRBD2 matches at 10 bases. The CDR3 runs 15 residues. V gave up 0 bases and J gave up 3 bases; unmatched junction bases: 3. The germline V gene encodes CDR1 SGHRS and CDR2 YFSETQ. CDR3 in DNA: TGCGCCAGCAGCTTGGTGGTAGCGGGAGGCTACGAGCAGTACTTC. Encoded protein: CASSLVVAGGYEQYF.

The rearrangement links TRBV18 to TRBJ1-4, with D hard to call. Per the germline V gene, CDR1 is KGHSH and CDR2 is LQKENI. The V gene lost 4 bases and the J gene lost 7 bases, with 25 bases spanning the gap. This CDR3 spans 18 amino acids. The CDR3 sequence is CASSLSAPGTTFSEKLFF. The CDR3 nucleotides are TGTGCCAGCTCACTTTCCGCTCCAGGCACAACATTTAGTGAAAAACTGTTTTTT.

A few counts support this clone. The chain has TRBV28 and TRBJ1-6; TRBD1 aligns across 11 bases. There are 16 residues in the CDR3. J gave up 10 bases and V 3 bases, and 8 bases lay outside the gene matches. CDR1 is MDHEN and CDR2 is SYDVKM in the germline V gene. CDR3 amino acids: CASSFGPGTGGSPLHF. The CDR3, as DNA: TGTGCCAGCAGTTTCGGGCCTGGGACAGGGGGGTCACCCCTCCACTTT.

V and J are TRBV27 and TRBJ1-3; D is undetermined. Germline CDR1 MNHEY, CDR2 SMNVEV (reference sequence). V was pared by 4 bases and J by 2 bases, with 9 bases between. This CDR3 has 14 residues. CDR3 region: CASSSPGAGNTIYF. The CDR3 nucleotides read TGTGCCAGCAGTTCCCCCGGAGCTGGAAACACCATATATTTT.

The CDR3 nucleotides are TGTGCCAGTAGTGTCCCACTAGCGGGCCGCTCCTACGAGCAGTACTTC. Encoded protein: CASSVPLAGRSYEQYF. The chain combines TRBV19 with TRBJ2-7, with 9 nucleotides matching TRBD2. This CDR3 spans 16 amino acids. V lost 5 bases and J lost 0; bases outside the gene matches: 8. CDR1 and CDR2 (germline): LNHDA, SQIVND (reference sequence).

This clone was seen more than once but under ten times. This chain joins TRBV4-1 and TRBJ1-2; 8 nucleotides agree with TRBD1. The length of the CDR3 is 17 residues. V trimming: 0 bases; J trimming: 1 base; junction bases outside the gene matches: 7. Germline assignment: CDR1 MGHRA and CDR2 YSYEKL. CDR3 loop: CASSQDPGTGINYGYTF. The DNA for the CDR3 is TGCGCCAGCAGCCAAGATCCCGGGACAGGTATTAACTATGGCTACACCTTC.

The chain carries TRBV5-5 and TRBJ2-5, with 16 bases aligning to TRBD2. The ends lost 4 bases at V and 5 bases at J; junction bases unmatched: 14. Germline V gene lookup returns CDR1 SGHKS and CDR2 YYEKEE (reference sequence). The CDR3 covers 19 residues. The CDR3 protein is CASSVVGLAGGPMSETQYF. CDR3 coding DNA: TGTGCCAGCAGCGTGGTGGGACTAGCGGGGGGGCCGATGAGTGAGACCCAGTACTTC.

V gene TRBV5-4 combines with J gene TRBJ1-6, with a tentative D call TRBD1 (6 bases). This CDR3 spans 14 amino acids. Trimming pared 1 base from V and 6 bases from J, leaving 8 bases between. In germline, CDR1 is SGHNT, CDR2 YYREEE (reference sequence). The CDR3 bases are TGTGCCAGCAGCTTGTGGGGGCGTAATTCACCCCTCCACTTT. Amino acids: CASSLWGRNSPLHF.

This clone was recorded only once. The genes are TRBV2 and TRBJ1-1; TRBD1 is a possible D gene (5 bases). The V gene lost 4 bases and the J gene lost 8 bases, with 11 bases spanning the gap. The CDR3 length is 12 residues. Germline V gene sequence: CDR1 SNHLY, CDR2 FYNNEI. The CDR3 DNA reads TGTGCCAGCAGTGGTAACCGACAGGAAGCTTTCTTT. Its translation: CASSGNRQEAFF.

CDR3 amino acids: CASSEESGYSNQPQHF. As DNA, the CDR3 is TGTGCCAGCAGTGAAGAGTCGGGGTATAGCAATCAGCCCCAGCATTTT. This chain joins TRBV6-1 and TRBJ1-5; D is ambiguous. The CDR3 consists of 16 residues. V dropped 1 base and J dropped 0 bases, with 10 bases sitting between them. CDR1 and CDR2 from the germline V gene are MNHNS and SASEGT.

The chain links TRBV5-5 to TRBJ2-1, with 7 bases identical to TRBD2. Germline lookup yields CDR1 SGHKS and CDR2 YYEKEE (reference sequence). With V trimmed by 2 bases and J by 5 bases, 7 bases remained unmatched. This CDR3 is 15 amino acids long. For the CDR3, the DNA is TGTGCCAGCAGCTTAGCGGGGAGGATCCACAATGAGCAGTTCTTC. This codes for CASSLAGRIHNEQFF.

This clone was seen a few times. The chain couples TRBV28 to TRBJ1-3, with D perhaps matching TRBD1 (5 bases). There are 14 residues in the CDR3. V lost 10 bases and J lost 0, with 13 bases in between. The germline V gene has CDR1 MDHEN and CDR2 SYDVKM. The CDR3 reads CATYDRNSGNTIYF. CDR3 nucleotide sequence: TGTGCCACCTACGACAGAAACTCTGGAAACACCATATATTTT.

CDR3 sequence reads: CASSSGQPNTEAFF. The CDR3 DNA sequence: TGTGCCAGCAGTTCGGGACAGCCGAACACTGAAGCTTTCTTT. The chain joins TRBV6-5 to TRBJ1-1; 7 nucleotides line up with TRBD1. This CDR3 comprises 14 residues. The junction had 3 bases not matched to a gene; V was cut back by 4 bases and J by 1 base. Germline V gene lookup returns CDR1 MNHEY and CDR2 SVGAGI.

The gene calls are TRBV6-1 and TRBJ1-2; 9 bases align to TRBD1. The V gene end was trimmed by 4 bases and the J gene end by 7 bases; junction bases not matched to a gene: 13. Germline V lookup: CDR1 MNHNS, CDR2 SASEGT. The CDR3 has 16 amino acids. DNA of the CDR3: TGTGCCAGCAGTGCACTAGGAGACAGGGGGAATCGTGGCTACACCTTC. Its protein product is CASSALGDRGNRGYTF.

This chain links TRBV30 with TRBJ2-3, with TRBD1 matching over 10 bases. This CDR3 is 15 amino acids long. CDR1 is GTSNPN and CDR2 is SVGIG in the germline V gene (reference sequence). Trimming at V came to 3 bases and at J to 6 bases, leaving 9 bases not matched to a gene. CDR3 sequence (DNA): TGTGCCTGGAGCGGACAGGGGGGGTATGAGGATACGCAGTATTTT. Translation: CAWSGQGGYEDTQYF. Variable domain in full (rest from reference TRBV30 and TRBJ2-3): SQTIHQWPATLVQPVGSPLSLECTVEGTSNPNLYWYRQAAGRGLQLLFYSVGIGQISSEVPQNLSASRPQDRQFILSSKKLLLSDSGFYLCAWSGQGGYEDTQYFGPGTRLTVL.

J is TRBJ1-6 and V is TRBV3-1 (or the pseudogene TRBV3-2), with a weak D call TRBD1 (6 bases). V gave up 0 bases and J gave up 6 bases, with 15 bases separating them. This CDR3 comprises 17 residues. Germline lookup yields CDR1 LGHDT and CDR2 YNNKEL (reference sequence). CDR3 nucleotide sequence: TGTGCCAGCAGCCAAGAGGTCGGGGGGCTGGGTAATTCACCCCTCCACTTT. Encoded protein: CASSQEVGGLGNSPLHF.

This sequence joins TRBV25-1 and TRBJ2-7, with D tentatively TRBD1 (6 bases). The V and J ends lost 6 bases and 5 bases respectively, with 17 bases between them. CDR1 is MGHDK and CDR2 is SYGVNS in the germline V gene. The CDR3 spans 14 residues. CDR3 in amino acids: CASSEQGKKDEQYF. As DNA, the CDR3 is TGTGCCAGCAGCGAACAGGGTAAGAAGGACGAGCAGTACTTC.